This T cell receptor (beta chain) was documented in a study of T cells in Graves' hyperthyroidism and ophthalmopathy. Study context: Staff took peripheral blood when the initial diagnosis was made, before any treatment began.

From RNA transcripts, TCR beta CDR3 regions were amplified. HTBI primers were used for first-round RT-PCR of the TCR CDR3. TCRdb independently ran MiXCR on the multiplex PCR reads; one entry per CDR3 protein. The profile shows some 490,000 distinct CDR3 sequences, 20% to 25% of them singletons. V lost 2 bases to trimming and J lost 3 bases, with 4 bases between them. The CDR3 extends over 12 amino acids. In germline, CDR1 is ENHRY, CDR2 SYGVKD. This clonotype was picked up many times. Individuals with ophthalmopathy presented a Clinical Activity Score of at least 3, a NOSPECS grade of at least 4 and a duration under 3 months. The source of the PBMCs was approximately 9.5 ml of fresh peripheral blood.

This clonotype originated in a woman in her 70s with Graves' ophthalmopathy. The rearrangement links TRBV10-3 to TRBJ1-2; D unresolved. The sequencing input was blood. The CDR3 spells CAISEGDYGYTF. CDR3 in DNA: TGTGCCATCAGTGAGGGAGACTATGGCTACACCTTC.